These 14 T cell receptor beta chains were sequenced from one sample in a study of cytomegalovirus exposure and HLA in healthy donors. It was with 60 Vbeta and 13 Jbeta primers that the PCR ran. Repertoires were generated with immunoSEQ multiplex PCR, while TCRdb's copy carries only in-frame clones and drops some. The sample has 280,000 or so clones; around nine tenths are singletons. The sequenced material came from PBMCs. The receptors originated from a woman younger than 30 in good health and CMV-seronegative.

V and J are TRBV27 and TRBJ2-6, with D unclear. V was clipped by 6 bases and J by 4 bases, with 7 bases between them. CDR3 size: 13 residues. Germline-derived CDR1 and CDR2 are MNHEY and SMNVEV (reference sequence). CDR3 in DNA: TGTGCCAGCAGCCCTACCGGGGCCAACGTCCTGACTTTC. Translation: CASSPTGANVLTF.

The table lists this clone with a few counts. This chain joins TRBV18 and TRBJ2-7, with 8 bases that match TRBD1. Unmatched junction bases numbered 6, after V lost 1 base and J lost 4 bases. This CDR3 has 15 residues. Germline lookup yields CDR1 KGHSH and CDR2 LQKENI. CDR3 bases: TGTGCCAGCTCACCACGTACAGGGGGAGAATACGAGCAGTACTTC. Translated, it gives CASSPRTGGEYEQYF.

The chain combines TRBV11-2 with TRBJ2-1; the D gene is possibly TRBD2 (6 bases). The V gene's germline CDR1 is SGHAT and CDR2 FQNNGV. The CDR3 runs 15 residues. Trimming pared 1 base from V and 7 bases from J, leaving 14 bases between. CDR3 sequence reads: CASSLGSSGRNEQFF. DNA for the CDR3: TGTGCCAGCAGCTTAGGAAGTAGCGGAAGGAATGAGCAGTTCTTC.

V usage is TRBV5-8 and J usage is TRBJ2-7; a possible D gene is TRBD2 (6 bases). CDR3 length: 14 residues. The V and J ends lost 6 bases and 5 bases respectively, with 18 bases between them. Germline CDR1 and CDR2: SGHTS and YDEGEE. The CDR3, as DNA: TGTGCCAGCACCGGGAGAGGGACCTTCCACGAGCAGTACTTC. The encoded protein is CASTGRGTFHEQYF.

The chain couples TRBV7-9 to TRBJ1-3, with D unresolved. V was trimmed by 5 bases and J by 1 base, leaving 12 bases between them. Per the germline V gene, CDR1 is SEHNR and CDR2 is FQNEAQ (reference sequence). CDR3 length equals 15 residues. The CDR3 reads CASSPSTGSGNTIYF. CDR3 sequence (DNA): TGTGCCAGCAGCCCCTCCACTGGTTCTGGAAACACCATATATTTT.

This rearrangement joins TRBV7-2 to TRBJ2-3; TRBD1 matches 9 bases. This CDR3 is 15 amino acids long. Germline V gene sequence: CDR1 SGHTA, CDR2 FQGNSA. The J segment lost 2 bases and the V segment lost 4 bases, leaving 4 bases of the junction unmatched. The CDR3 protein is CASSSNRGHTDTQYF. CDR3 nucleotide sequence: TGTGCCAGCAGCTCCAACAGGGGGCACACAGATACGCAGTATTTT.

The chain couples TRBV7-8 to TRBJ1-5, with D perhaps TRBD1 (5 bases). Germline CDR1 SGHVS, CDR2 FQNEAQ. The V gene lost 10 bases and the J gene lost 7 bases, with 14 bases spanning the gap. This CDR3 contains 12 residues. CDR3 residues: CAKGEGMQPQHF. The CDR3 coding sequence is TGTGCCAAAGGGGAGGGAATGCAGCCCCAGCATTTT.

The gene calls are TRBV2 and TRBJ1-5, with D possibly being TRBD1 (6 bases). V was clipped by 8 bases and J by 4 bases, with 15 bases between them. Germline V CDR1 and CDR2: SNHLY, FYNNEI. CDR3 length: 14 amino acids. The CDR3, as DNA: TGTGCCAGCCAGGGGTTAGCAGAAAATCAGCCCCAGCATTTT. Its protein is CASQGLAENQPQHF. The full variable domain, its missing parts supplied by reference TRBV2 and TRBJ1-5, is EPEVTQTPSHQVTQMGQEVILRCVPISNHLYFYWYRQILGQKVEFLVSFYNNEISEKSEIFDDQFSVERPDGSNFTLKIRSTKLEDSAMYFCASQGLAENQPQHFGDGTRLSIL.

V gene TRBV2 combines with J gene TRBJ1-5; D is perhaps TRBD1 (5 bases). The V end lost 6 bases, the J end lost 2 bases, and 14 bases lay between the germline ends. CDR1 is SNHLY, CDR2 FYNNEI, per germline. This CDR3 is built from 15 residues. CDR3 coding DNA: TGTGCCAGCAGGGGCCTACAGGCGGGCAATCAGCCCCAGCATTTT. It encodes CASRGLQAGNQPQHF. Full variable domain (outside the CDR3, taken from reference TRBV2 and TRBJ1-5): EPEVTQTPSHQVTQMGQEVILRCVPISNHLYFYWYRQILGQKVEFLVSFYNNEISEKSEIFDDQFSVERPDGSNFTLKIRSTKLEDSAMYFCASRGLQAGNQPQHFGDGTRLSIL.

To note about this clone: Germline is not matched at one junction end, which may reflect a read error. The CDR3 spells CSSSLAGTGNTEAFF. The CDR3 region has the DNA TGTTCCAGCAGCTTAGCTGGAACAGGGAACACTGAAGCTTTCTTT. The chain couples TRBV7-9 to TRBJ1-1, with D perhaps matching TRBD1 (5 bases). Germline CDR1 and CDR2: SEHNR and FQNEAQ (reference sequence). The CDR3 has 15 residues.

The chain employs TRBV27 and TRBJ2-7; TRBD1 is a possible D gene (6 bases). Germline-derived CDR1 and CDR2 are MNHEY and SMNVEV (reference sequence). This CDR3 comprises 13 residues. The V end lost 10 bases, the J end lost 1 base, and 14 bases lay between the germline ends. The CDR3: CATLGQNSYEQYF. In DNA form, the CDR3 reads TGTGCCACCCTAGGACAGAATTCCTACGAGCAGTACTTC.

This clone was detected only once. V and J are TRBV5-1 and TRBJ1-1; D perhaps matches TRBD1 (6 bases). The CDR3 is 15 amino acids. Trimming removed 2 bases at V and 4 bases at J, with 15 bases between. In germline, CDR1 is SGHRS, CDR2 YFSETQ. The CDR3 here is CASSFTGRKGTEAFF. In DNA form, the CDR3 reads TGCGCCAGCAGCTTCACAGGGAGAAAGGGCACTGAAGCTTTCTTT.

This clone was seen only a few times. The CDR3 loop reads CASRRQGAGNTIYF. The CDR3 bases are TGTGCAAGTCGCAGACAGGGGGCTGGAAACACCATATATTTT. This chain joins TRBV12-2 and TRBJ1-3; whether TRBD1, the table's D call, matches the DNA was not checked. TRBV12-2 is noted as a pseudogene. This CDR3 has 14 residues.

The table lists this clone with a count of one. The chain joins TRBV5-1 to TRBJ1-2; D is unclear. The CDR3 is 16 amino acids. CDR1 is SGHRS and CDR2 is YFSETQ in the germline V gene. Between the trimmed V and J ends, which lost 0 bases and 2 bases, there was a span of 14 bases. Written as DNA, the CDR3 is TGCGCCAGCAGCTTGGCAGAACAAGTTTCGAACTATGGCTACACCTTC. It yields the protein CASSLAEQVSNYGYTF. The whole variable domain, remainder taken from reference TRBV5-1 and TRBJ1-2, is KAGVTQTPRYLIKTRGQQVTLSCSPISGHRSVSWYQQTPGQGLQFLFEYFSETQRNKGNFPGRFSGRQFSNSRSEMNVSTLELGDSALYLCASSLAEQVSNYGYTFGSGTRLTVV.